One sample yielded the 27 T cell receptor beta chains listed below, sequenced in a study of cytomegalovirus exposure and HLA in healthy donors. PCR primers comprised 60 Vbeta and 13 Jbeta primers. Some clones are missing from TCRdb's copy, which holds only in-frame ones; the method was immunoSEQ multiplex PCR. The sample lists 90,000 to 100,000 clones, around 70% seen once, with approximately 2.9% in the top ten. Sequencing was done on a sample of PBMCs. These receptor sequences come from a man aged 50 to 60 in good health and CMV-seronegative.

This chain connects TRBV27 to TRBJ1-5; D unresolved. CDR1 and CDR2 (germline): MNHEY, SMNVEV (reference sequence). This CDR3 spans 15 amino acids. The germline V and J ends were trimmed by 5 bases and 3 bases, with 14 bases remaining between them. The CDR3 bases are TGTGCCAGCAGTCAAGGAGGGCGGGCCAATCAGCCCCAGCATTTT. Amino acid sequence: CASSQGGRANQPQHF.

This chain uses TRBV13 with TRBJ2-3, with 9 bases identical to TRBD2. Trimming at V came to 5 bases and at J to 6 bases, leaving 9 bases not matched to a gene. CDR1 and CDR2 from the germline V gene are PRHDT and FYEKMQ (reference sequence). CDR3 length: 15 amino acids. This CDR3 reads CASSERGAQRDTQYF. The CDR3 coding sequence is TGTGCCAGCAGCGAGCGGGGGGCCCAGCGGGATACGCAGTATTTT.

The chain carries TRBV29-1 and TRBJ1-1; TRBD1 matches 7 bases. The CDR3 contains 12 residues. Trimming removed 7 bases from V and 4 bases from J; junction bases left unmatched: 6. Germline-derived CDR1 and CDR2 are SQVTM and ANQGSEA. CDR3 nucleotide sequence: TGCAGCGCCGCCGACAGGGTCACTGAAGCTTTCTTT. Protein: CSAADRVTEAFF.

This chain connects TRBV4-3 to TRBJ1-1; tentative D call: TRBD1 (5 bases). Germline assignment: CDR1 LGHNA and CDR2 YSLEER. V lost 1 base and J 5 bases, leaving 11 bases between the germline ends. This CDR3 region has 14 residues. DNA of the CDR3: TGCGCCAGCAGCCAAGGGGTACGGGGGACTGAAGCTTTCTTT. Translated, it gives CASSQGVRGTEAFF.

The V gene is TRBV5-4, the J gene TRBJ2-3; no reliable D call. This CDR3 has 13 residues. Germline loops: CDR1 SGHNT, CDR2 YYREEE (reference sequence). The V end lost 3 bases, the J end lost 6 bases, and 11 bases lay between the germline ends. The CDR3 loop reads CASSSSDRDTQYF. The CDR3 bases are TGTGCCAGCAGCTCATCCGATCGGGATACGCAGTATTTT.

The chain combines TRBV9 with TRBJ1-5; TRBD1 matches at 8 bases. The trim removed 4 bases at V and 3 bases at J, leaving 9 bases unmatched. CDR3 length: 16 amino acids. The germline V gene encodes CDR1 SGDLS and CDR2 YYNGEE. The CDR3 loop reads CASSPGQGNFNQPQHF. Written as DNA, the CDR3 is TGTGCCAGCAGCCCCGGACAGGGCAACTTCAATCAGCCCCAGCATTTT.

This chain connects TRBV5-5 to TRBJ1-4; tentatively, D is TRBD1 (5 bases). Germline V gives CDR1 SGHKS, CDR2 YYEKEE (reference sequence). Trimming stripped 4 bases from V and 7 bases from J, with 11 bases between. CDR3 length: 13 residues. This chain's CDR3 is CASSRGATEKLFF. The CDR3 nucleotides are TGTGCCAGCAGCCGCGGGGCTACTGAAAAACTGTTTTTT.

This rearrangement joins TRBV19 to TRBJ2-1, with D unresolved. There are 13 residues in the CDR3. Trimming cost V 5 bases and J 3 bases, with 8 bases left between them. Germline CDR1 reads LNHDA; CDR2 reads SQIVND (reference sequence). DNA for the CDR3: TGTGCCAGTAGTTATTCTCTCTACAATGAGCAGTTCTTC. Translation gives CASSYSLYNEQFF.

The chain joins TRBV5-4 to TRBJ1-5; 7 bases map to TRBD1. The V segment lost 3 bases and the J segment 4 bases; nucleotides outside the gene matches: 16. The CDR3 contains 18 residues. Germline CDR1 is SGHNT and CDR2 is YYREEE (reference sequence). The CDR3 is CASSSGGGAGQENQPQHF. The CDR3, as DNA: TGTGCCAGCAGCTCCGGGGGGGGTGCTGGACAGGAAAATCAGCCCCAGCATTTT.

The chain carries TRBV20-1 and TRBJ1-2; D unresolved. The CDR3 has 11 amino acids. V was pared by 0 bases and J by 8 bases, with 7 bases between. CDR1 is DFQATT and CDR2 is SNEGSKA in the germline V gene (reference sequence). The CDR3 is CSARDFRGYTF. The CDR3 DNA reads as TGCAGTGCTAGAGATTTCCGGGGCTACACCTTC.

The rearrangement joins TRBV2 to TRBJ2-7, with D perhaps matching TRBD1 (6 bases). CDR1 SNHLY and CDR2 FYNNEI come from the germline V gene. The length of the CDR3 is 15 residues. The ends were cut back, 6 bases at V and 0 bases at J, with 15 bases in the middle. DNA for the CDR3: TGTGCCAGCAGGAGGACAGTTACTAGCTCCTACGAGCAGTACTTC. It codes for CASRRTVTSSYEQYF.

For the CDR3, the DNA is TGCAGCGTTGAACTGGACAGGATATACGAGCAGTACGTC. The encoded protein is CSVELDRIYEQYV. The chain carries TRBV29-1 and TRBJ2-7; 7 bases match TRBD1. V was clipped by 2 bases and J by 4 bases; unmatched bases: 5. Germline loops: CDR1 SQVTM, CDR2 ANQGSEA. CDR3 length: 13 residues.

This chain connects TRBV2 to TRBJ1-4; weak D call: TRBD1 (5 bases). The CDR3 is made up of 14 amino acids. The germline V and J ends were trimmed by 6 bases and 6 bases, with 14 bases remaining between them. CDR1 and CDR2 (germline): SNHLY, FYNNEI. CDR3 protein: CASSAGTGYEKLFF. The CDR3, as DNA: TGTGCCAGCAGCGCCGGGACTGGCTATGAAAAACTGTTTTTT.

Of note for this clone: Other DNA sequences from this sample encode an identical CDR3 as well. The rearrangement joins TRBV2 to TRBJ1-2; the match to TRBD1 covers 8 bases. In germline, CDR1 is SNHLY, CDR2 FYNNEI. The CDR3 runs to 12 residues. Trimming cost V 7 bases and J 5 bases; bases outside gene matches: 3. CDR3 amino acids: CASTDRGYGYTF. CDR3 DNA sequence: TGTGCCAGCACAGACAGGGGATATGGCTACACCTTC. The complete variable domain, with remaining parts taken from reference TRBV2 and TRBJ1-2, reads EPEVTQTPSHQVTQMGQEVILRCVPISNHLYFYWYRQILGQKVEFLVSFYNNEISEKSEIFDDQFSVERPDGSNFTLKIRSTKLEDSAMYFCASTDRGYGYTFGSGTRLTVV.

The chain has TRBV7-2 and TRBJ2-3, with TRBD2 matching over 9 bases. Germline loops: CDR1 SGHTA, CDR2 FQGNSA. J was trimmed by 0 bases and V by 5 bases; bases with no gene match: 9. The CDR3 length is 17 residues. The CDR3 sequence: CASSLQATSGSTDTQYF. The CDR3 DNA is TGTGCCAGCAGCCTCCAGGCAACTAGCGGGAGCACAGATACGCAGTATTTT.

The chain couples TRBV7-3 to TRBJ2-1; TRBD2 matches 8 bases. The CDR3 sequence is 16 residues long. CDR1 is SGHTA, CDR2 FQGTGA, per germline. J was trimmed by 7 bases and V by 2 bases; bases with no gene match: 10. CDR3 in DNA: TGTGCCAGCAGCTTATTCGGGGGGGCTTTGTTTAATGAGCAGTTCTTC. It yields the protein CASSLFGGALFNEQFF.

The chain recombines TRBV7-6 with TRBJ2-1; 11 nucleotides line up with TRBD2. CDR3 length: 15 residues. Trimming took 4 bases from V and 2 from J; bases not matched to a gene: 1. Germline V lookup: CDR1 SGHVS, CDR2 FNYEAQ. Written as DNA, the CDR3 is TGTGCCAGCAGCTCACTAGCGGGGGCCTACAATGAGCAGTTCTTC. Amino acids: CASSSLAGAYNEQFF.

The J gene is TRBJ1-5, the V gene TRBV18; possible D gene TRBD1, 5 bases. Trimming left V 3 bases short and J 6 bases short, with 12 bases between. This CDR3 is built from 14 residues. CDR1 and CDR2 from the germline V gene are KGHSH and LQKENI. This chain's CDR3 is CASSPGQGPQPQHF. CDR3 DNA sequence: TGTGCCAGCTCACCCGGGCAGGGTCCTCAGCCCCAGCATTTT.

The chain uses TRBV6-1 and TRBJ2-5, with D tentatively TRBD1 (6 bases). This CDR3 is 14 amino acids long. Germline V gene sequence: CDR1 MNHNS, CDR2 SASEGT. Trimming shortened V by 6 bases and J by 5 bases, and 16 bases separated the two germline ends. The CDR3 sequence is CASSETGIGETQYF. The CDR3 DNA sequence: TGTGCCAGCAGCGAAACAGGGATTGGGGAGACCCAGTACTTC.

The gene calls are TRBV7-9 and TRBJ1-2; tentative D call: TRBD1 (5 bases). Between the trimmed V and J ends, which lost 3 bases and 4 bases, there was a span of 6 bases. This CDR3 spans 12 amino acids. Germline V gene data show CDR1 as SEHNR and CDR2 as FQNEAQ (reference sequence). The CDR3 coding sequence is TGTGCCAGCAGCTTCGACAGCTATGGCTACACCTTC. This encodes CASSFDSYGYTF.

This clone was seen only a few times. The J gene is TRBJ2-5, the V gene TRBV28; 9 positions agree with TRBD2. The germline CDR1 and CDR2 sequences are MDHEN and SYDVKM. CDR3 size: 15 residues. With 2 bases clipped from V and 4 bases from J, the junction kept 5 bases outside the gene matches. CDR3 amino acids: CASSLLAGYGETQYF. The CDR3 coding sequence is TGTGCCAGCAGTTTACTAGCGGGGTACGGAGAGACCCAGTACTTC.

The chain couples TRBV5-1 to TRBJ1-1, with D possibly TRBD1 on 6 matching bases. The CDR3 is 14 residues long. The V end was cut by 0 bases, the J end by 5 bases, with 11 bases between. CDR1 and CDR2 (germline): SGHRS, YFSETQ. The DNA for the CDR3 is TGCGCCAGCAGCTTGGAGGCAGGGGTTACTGAAGCTTTCTTT. As protein: CASSLEAGVTEAFF. The whole variable domain, remainder taken from reference TRBV5-1 and TRBJ1-1, is KAGVTQTPRYLIKTRGQQVTLSCSPISGHRSVSWYQQTPGQGLQFLFEYFSETQRNKGNFPGRFSGRQFSNSRSEMNVSTLELGDSALYLCASSLEAGVTEAFFGQGTRLTVV.

V usage is TRBV28 and J usage is TRBJ2-7, with 9 bases identical to TRBD2. V lost 1 base, J lost 6 bases, and 7 bases stayed unmatched. This CDR3 has 15 residues. In germline, CDR1 is MDHEN, CDR2 SYDVKM. In DNA, the CDR3 is TGTGCCAGCAGTTTATTGGCTAGCGGGGAGCGCGAGCAGTACTTC. The encoded protein is CASSLLASGEREQYF.

This clone was detected once. The V call is TRBV7-8, the J call TRBJ2-7, with D unclear. Germline CDR1 is SGHVS and CDR2 is FQNEAQ. The V gene lost 2 bases and the J gene lost 2 bases, with 10 bases spanning the gap. The CDR3 has 14 amino acids. CDR3 coding DNA: TGTGCCAGCAGCTTAACAGCAGGAACCTACGAGCAGTACGTC. It is translated as CASSLTAGTYEQYV.

CDR3 coding DNA: TGCAGTGCTAGAAACTCAGCTTTCTTT. Translated: CSARNSAFF. The genes are TRBV20-1 and TRBJ1-1; D unclear. Per germline, CDR1 DFQATT and CDR2 SNEGSKA (reference sequence). CDR3 size: 9 residues. Trimming cost V 2 bases and J 10 bases, with 5 bases left between them.

The CDR3 loop reads CASSLRGATYNEQFF. The DNA for the CDR3 is TGCGCCAGCAGCTTGCGGGGGGCAACCTACAATGAGCAGTTCTTC. The genes are TRBV5-1 and TRBJ2-1; perhaps TRBD2 as D (7 bases). CDR3 length: 15 residues. Trimming stripped 1 base from V and 2 bases from J, with 10 bases between. CDR1 is SGHRS and CDR2 is YFSETQ in the germline V gene.

The chain links TRBV5-6 to TRBJ1-2; D call uncertain. Germline lookup yields CDR1 SGHDT and CDR2 YYEEEE. V gave up 0 bases and J gave up 7 bases, with 16 bases separating them. This CDR3 is built from 15 residues. The CDR3 bases are TGTGCCAGCAGCTTGGCCCCGCCTGGGCACTTTGGCTACACCTTC. This sequence encodes CASSLAPPGHFGYTF.